The entry that follows covers one T cell receptor beta chain sequence. Its antigen is not identified. The data were obtained in a study of Ad26.COV2.S vaccination and SARS-CoV-2 variants. As for the study in general: Once, or twice with 56 days between doses, Ad26.COV2.S was given intramuscularly.

Study findings and constraints: Vaccine recipients showed a spike-specific TCR breadth that was higher than in placebo recipients.

Assay: immunoSEQ multiplex PCR; the TCRdb copy retains only in-frame clones and omits some. This table holds some 460,000 clones, about 89% found once. The CDR3 consists of 19 residues. The V gene's germline CDR1 is MNHEY and CDR2 SVGEGT. Losses at the gene ends were 4 bases for V and 0 bases for J; bases not matched to a gene: 13. Treatment here: around 19 received Ad26.COV2.S at low or high dose, single or two shots; about 5 received placebo; per-sample allocation not given. Vaccine and placebo recipients were sampled on day 63 after the first injection. Wuhan-strain spike was delivered by a replication-incompetent Ad26 vector.

The TCR originated in a person aged 18-65 years who received the Ad26.COV2.S COVID-19 vaccine or a placebo. The genes are TRBV6-2 or TRBV6-3 and TRBJ2-1, with 9 bases identical to TRBD1. The material was peripheral blood, obtained in a trial of Ad26.COV2.S vaccine versus placebo. CDR3 in DNA: TGTGCCAGCAGTTGGGGGACAGGGAAACTTATCCTCTCCTACAATGAGCAGTTCTTC. Amino acid sequence: CASSWGTGKLILSYNEQFF.